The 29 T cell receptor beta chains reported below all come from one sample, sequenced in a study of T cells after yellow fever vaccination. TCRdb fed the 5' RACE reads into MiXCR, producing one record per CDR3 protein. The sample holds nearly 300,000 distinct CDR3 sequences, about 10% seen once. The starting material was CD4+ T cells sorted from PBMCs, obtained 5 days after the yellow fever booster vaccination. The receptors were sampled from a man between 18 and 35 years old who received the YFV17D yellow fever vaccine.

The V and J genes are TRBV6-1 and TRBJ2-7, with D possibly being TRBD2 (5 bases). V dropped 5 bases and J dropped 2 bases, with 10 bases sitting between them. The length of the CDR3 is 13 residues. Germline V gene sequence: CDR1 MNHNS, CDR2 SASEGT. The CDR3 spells CASSRAGTYEQYF. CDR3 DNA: TGTGCCAGCAGTAGAGCCGGGACCTACGAGCAGTACTTC.

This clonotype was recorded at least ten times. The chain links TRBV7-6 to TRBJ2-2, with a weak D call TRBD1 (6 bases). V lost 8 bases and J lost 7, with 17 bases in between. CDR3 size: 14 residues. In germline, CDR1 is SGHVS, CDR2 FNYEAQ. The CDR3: CASRDTLRGGELFF. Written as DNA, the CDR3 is TGTGCCAGCCGGGACACTCTCAGGGGCGGGGAGCTGTTTTTT.

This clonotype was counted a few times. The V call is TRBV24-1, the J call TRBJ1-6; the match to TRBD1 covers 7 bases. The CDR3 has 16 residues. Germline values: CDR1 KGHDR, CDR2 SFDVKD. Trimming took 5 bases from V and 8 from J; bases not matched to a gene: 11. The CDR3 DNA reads TGTGCCACCAGTGGTTCGAGCGACAGGGCCTATTCACCCCTCCACTTT. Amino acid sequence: CATSGSSDRAYSPLHF.

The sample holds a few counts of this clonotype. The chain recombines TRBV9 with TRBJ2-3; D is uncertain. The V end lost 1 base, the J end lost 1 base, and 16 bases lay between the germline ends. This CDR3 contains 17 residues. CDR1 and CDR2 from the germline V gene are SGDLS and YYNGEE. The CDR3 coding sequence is TGTGCCAGCAGCGTATCCCCCAGAGTGGTGGGCACAGATACGCAGTATTTT. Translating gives CASSVSPRVVGTDTQYF. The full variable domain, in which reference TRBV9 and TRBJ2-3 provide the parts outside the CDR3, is DSGVTQTPKHLITATGQRVTLRCSPRSGDLSVYWYQQSLDQGLQFLIQYYNGEERAKGNILERFSAQQFPDLHSELNLSSLELGDSALYFCASSVSPRVVGTDTQYFGPGTRLTVL.

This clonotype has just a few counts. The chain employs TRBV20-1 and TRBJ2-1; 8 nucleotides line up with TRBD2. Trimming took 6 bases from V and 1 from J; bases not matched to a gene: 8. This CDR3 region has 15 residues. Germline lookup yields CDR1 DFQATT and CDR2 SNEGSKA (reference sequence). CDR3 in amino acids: CSAHRTSLSYNEQFF. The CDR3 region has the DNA TGCAGTGCCCACCGGACTAGCCTTTCCTACAATGAGCAGTTCTTC.

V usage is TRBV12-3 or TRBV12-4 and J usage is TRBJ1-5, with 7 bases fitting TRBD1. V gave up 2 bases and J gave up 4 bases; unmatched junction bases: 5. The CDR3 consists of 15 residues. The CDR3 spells CASSLSRGLNQPQHF. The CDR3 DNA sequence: TGTGCCAGCAGTTTATCCAGGGGGTTAAATCAGCCCCAGCATTTT.

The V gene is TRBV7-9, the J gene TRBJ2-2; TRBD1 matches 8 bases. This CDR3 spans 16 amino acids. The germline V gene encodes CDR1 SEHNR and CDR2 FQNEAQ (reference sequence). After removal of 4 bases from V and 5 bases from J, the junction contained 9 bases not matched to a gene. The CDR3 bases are TGTGCCAGCAGCTCGCGGACAGGGTCGGATACCGGGGAGCTGTTTTTT. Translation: CASSSRTGSDTGELFF.

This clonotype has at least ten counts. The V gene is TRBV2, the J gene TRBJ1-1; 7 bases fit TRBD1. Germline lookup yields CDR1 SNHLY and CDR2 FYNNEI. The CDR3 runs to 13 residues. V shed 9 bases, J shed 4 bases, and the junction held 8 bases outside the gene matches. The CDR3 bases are TGTGCCAGAGAACGGGACAGTAGCACTGAAGCTTTCTTT. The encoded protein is CARERDSSTEAFF. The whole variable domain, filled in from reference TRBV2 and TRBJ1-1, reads EPEVTQTPSHQVTQMGQEVILRCVPISNHLYFYWYRQILGQKVEFLVSFYNNEISEKSEIFDDQFSVERPDGSNFTLKIRSTKLEDSAMYFCARERDSSTEAFFGQGTRLTVV.

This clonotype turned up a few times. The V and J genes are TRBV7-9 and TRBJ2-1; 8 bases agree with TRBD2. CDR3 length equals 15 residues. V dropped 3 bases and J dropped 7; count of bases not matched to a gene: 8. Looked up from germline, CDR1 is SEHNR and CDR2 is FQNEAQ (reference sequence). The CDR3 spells CASSFGGGLSNEQFF. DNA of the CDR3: TGTGCCAGCAGCTTCGGGGGGGGGCTTTCAAATGAGCAGTTCTTC.

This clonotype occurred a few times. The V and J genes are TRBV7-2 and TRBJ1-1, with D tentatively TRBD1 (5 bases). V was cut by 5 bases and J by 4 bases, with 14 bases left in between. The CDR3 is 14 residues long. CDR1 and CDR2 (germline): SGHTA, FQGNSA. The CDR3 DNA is TGTGCCAGCAGCACCGGGACCTGGGGCACTGAAGCTTTCTTT. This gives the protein CASSTGTWGTEAFF.

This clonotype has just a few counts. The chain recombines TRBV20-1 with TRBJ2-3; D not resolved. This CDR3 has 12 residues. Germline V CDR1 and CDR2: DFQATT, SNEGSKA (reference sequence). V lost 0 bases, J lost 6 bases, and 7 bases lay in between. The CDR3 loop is CSARDRGDTQYF. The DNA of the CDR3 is TGCAGTGCTAGAGATCGAGGCGATACGCAGTATTTT.

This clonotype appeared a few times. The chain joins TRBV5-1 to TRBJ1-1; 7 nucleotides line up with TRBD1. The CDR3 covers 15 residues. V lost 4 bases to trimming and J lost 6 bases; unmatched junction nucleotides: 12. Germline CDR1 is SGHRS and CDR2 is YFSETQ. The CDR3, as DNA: TGCGCCAGCAGCGCCTACGGTGACAGGGTCGCTGAAGCTTTCTTT. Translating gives CASSAYGDRVAEAFF.

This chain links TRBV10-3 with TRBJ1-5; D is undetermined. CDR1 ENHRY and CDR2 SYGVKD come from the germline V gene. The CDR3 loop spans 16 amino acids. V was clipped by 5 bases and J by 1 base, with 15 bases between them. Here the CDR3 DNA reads TGTGCCATCAGTAAATCCTACACGGTAAGCAATCAGCCCCAGCATTTT. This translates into CAISKSYTVSNQPQHF.

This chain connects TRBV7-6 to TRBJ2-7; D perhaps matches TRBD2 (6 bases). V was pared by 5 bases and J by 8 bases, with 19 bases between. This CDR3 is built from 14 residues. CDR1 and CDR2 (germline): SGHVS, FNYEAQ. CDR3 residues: CASSPRDAGLKQYF. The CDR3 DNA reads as TGTGCCAGCAGCCCGCGGGACGCCGGTCTGAAGCAGTACTTC.

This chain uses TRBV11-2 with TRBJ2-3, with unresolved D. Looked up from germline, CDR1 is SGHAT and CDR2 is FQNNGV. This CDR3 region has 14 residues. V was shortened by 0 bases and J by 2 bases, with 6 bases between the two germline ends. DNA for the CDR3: TGTGCCAGCAGCTTAGAACTACTCACAGATACGCAGTATTTT. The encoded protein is CASSLELLTDTQYF.

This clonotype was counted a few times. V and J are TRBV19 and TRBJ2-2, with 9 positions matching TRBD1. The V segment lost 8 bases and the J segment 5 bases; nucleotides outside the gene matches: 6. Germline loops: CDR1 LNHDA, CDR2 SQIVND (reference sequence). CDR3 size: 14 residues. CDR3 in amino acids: CASPRTGETGELFF. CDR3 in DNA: TGTGCCAGTCCTAGGACAGGGGAGACCGGGGAGCTGTTTTTT.

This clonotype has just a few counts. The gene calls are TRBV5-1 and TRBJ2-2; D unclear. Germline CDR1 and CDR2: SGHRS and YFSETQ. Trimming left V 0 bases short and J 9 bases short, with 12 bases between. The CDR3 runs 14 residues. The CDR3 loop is CASSLGVGSRELFF. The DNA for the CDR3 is TGCGCCAGCAGCTTGGGCGTGGGATCCCGGGAGCTGTTTTTT.

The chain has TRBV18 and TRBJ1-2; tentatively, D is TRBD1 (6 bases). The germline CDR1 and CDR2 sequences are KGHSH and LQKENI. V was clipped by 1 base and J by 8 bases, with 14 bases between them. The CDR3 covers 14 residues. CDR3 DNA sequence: TGTGCCAGCTCACCACAGGGGGGCCCCGGCGGCTACACCTTC. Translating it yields CASSPQGGPGGYTF.

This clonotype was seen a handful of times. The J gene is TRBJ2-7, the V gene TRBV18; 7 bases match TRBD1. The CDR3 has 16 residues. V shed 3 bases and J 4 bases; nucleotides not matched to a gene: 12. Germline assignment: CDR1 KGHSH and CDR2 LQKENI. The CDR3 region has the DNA TGTGCCAGCTCACCCCTAAGAGTAGGGGGCTTATACGAGCAGTACGTC. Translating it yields CASSPLRVGGLYEQYV.

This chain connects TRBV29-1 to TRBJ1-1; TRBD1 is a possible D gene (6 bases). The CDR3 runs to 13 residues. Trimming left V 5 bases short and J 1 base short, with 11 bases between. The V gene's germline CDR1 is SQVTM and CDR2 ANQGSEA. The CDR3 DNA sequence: TGCAGCGTTCGTAAACAGGGGAACACTGAAGCTTTCTTT. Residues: CSVRKQGNTEAFF.

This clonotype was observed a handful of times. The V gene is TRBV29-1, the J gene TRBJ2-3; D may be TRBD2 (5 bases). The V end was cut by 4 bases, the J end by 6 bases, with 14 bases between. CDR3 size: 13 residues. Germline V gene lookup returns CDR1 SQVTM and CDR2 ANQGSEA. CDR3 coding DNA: TGCAGCGTTGTGTATGGGAAGCGGGATACGCAGTATTTT. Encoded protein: CSVVYGKRDTQYF.

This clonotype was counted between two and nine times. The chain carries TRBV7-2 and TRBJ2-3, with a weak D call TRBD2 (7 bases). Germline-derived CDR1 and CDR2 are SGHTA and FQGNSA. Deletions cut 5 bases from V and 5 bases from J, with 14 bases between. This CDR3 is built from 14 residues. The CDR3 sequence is CASSTGGAEDTQYF. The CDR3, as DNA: TGTGCCAGCAGCACTGGGGGGGCCGAAGATACGCAGTATTTT.

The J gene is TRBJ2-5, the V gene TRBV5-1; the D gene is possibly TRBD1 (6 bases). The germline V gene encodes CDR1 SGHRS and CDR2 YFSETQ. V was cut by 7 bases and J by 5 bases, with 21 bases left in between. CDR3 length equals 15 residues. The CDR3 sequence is CASEPVGRGGETQYF. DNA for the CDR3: TGCGCCAGCGAACCGGTGGGCAGGGGCGGTGAGACCCAGTACTTC.

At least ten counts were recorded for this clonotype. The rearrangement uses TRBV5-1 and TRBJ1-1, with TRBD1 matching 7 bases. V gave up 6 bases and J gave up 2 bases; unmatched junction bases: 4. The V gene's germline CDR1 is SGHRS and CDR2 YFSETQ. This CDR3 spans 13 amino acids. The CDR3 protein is CASKRDSNTEAFF. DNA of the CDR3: TGCGCCAGCAAGCGGGACAGCAACACTGAAGCTTTCTTT. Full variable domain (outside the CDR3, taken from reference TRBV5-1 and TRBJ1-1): KAGVTQTPRYLIKTRGQQVTLSCSPISGHRSVSWYQQTPGQGLQFLFEYFSETQRNKGNFPGRFSGRQFSNSRSEMNVSTLELGDSALYLCASKRDSNTEAFFGQGTRLTVV.

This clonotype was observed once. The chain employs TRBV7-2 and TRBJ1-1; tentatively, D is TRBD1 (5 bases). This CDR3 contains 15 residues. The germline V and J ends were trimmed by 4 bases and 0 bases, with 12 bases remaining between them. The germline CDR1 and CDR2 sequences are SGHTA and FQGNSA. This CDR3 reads CASSSQWGLNTEAFF. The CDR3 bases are TGTGCCAGCAGCTCCCAATGGGGCCTGAACACTGAAGCTTTCTTT.

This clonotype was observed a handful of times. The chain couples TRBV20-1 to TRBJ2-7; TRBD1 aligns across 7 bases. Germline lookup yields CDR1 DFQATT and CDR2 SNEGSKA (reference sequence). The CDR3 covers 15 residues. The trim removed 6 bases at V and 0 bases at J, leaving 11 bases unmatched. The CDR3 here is CSATNRGGSSYEQYF. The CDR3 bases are TGCAGTGCAACCAACAGGGGTGGGTCCTCCTACGAGCAGTACTTC.

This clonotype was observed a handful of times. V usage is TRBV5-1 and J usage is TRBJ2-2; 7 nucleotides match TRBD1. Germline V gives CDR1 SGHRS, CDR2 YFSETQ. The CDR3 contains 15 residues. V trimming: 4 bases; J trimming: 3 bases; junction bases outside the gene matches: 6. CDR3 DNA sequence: TGCGCCAGCAGCCCGGGACAGTCGTACACCGGGGAGCTGTTTTTT. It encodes CASSPGQSYTGELFF. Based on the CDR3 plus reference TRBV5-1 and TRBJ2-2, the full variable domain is KAGVTQTPRYLIKTRGQQVTLSCSPISGHRSVSWYQQTPGQGLQFLFEYFSETQRNKGNFPGRFSGRQFSNSRSEMNVSTLELGDSALYLCASSPGQSYTGELFFGEGSRLTVL.

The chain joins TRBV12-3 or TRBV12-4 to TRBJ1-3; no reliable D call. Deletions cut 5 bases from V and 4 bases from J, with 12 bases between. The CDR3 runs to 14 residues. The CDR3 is CASSASAGGNTIYF. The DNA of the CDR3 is TGTGCCAGCAGTGCGTCGGCAGGCGGAAACACCATATATTTT.

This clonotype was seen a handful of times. Here the CDR3 DNA reads TGCGCCAGCAGGGGCTCAGTTGAAGGGCGTGTAGATACGCAGTATTTT. This encodes CASRGSVEGRVDTQYF. The J gene is TRBJ2-3, the V gene TRBV5-1; D ambiguous. The CDR3 totals 16 residues. Germline V gene lookup returns CDR1 SGHRS and CDR2 YFSETQ. Trimming removed 5 bases at V and 5 bases at J, with 21 bases between.